Listed below are T cell receptor beta chains from one sample, sequenced in a study of cytomegalovirus exposure and HLA in healthy donors. TCRdb keeps only in-frame clones here, not all; method: immunoSEQ multiplex PCR. This table has 110,000 to 150,000 clones, 9.4% appearing once. Material for sequencing was PBMCs. These receptors all stem from a male donor in good health and CMV-seronegative. CDR3s include the opening cysteine and the closing phenylalanine or tryptophan. A D gene is named only where the DNA matches it firmly.

TRBV2	NA	TRBJ1-1	CASSVGTPEAFF
TRBV10-3	TRBD1	TRBJ1-3	CAIRGQGNSGNTIYF
TRBV6-5	TRBD2	TRBJ2-7	CASSYRTSGMVYEQYF
TRBV11-2	TRBD2	TRBJ2-7	CASSLSGTSGLEQYF
TRBV9	NA	TRBJ1-1	CASSVVGEVGAEAFF
TRBV28	TRBD1	TRBJ2-2	CASSSYRGLTGELFF
TRBV19	TRBD1	TRBJ2-1	CASSWTGGDLHEQFF
TRBV6-1	NA	TRBJ2-7	CASSESSRLSGQYF
TRBV7-8	NA	TRBJ1-6	CASSPVGVAGGTYNSPLHF
TRBV7-9	TRBD1	TRBJ1-1	CASSFWGRGPEAFF
TRBV4-2	NA	TRBJ2-2	CASSQDRVGELFF
TRBV2	NA	TRBJ1-3	CASSEQRNTIYF
TRBV27	NA	TRBJ2-2	CASSLMTFTGELFF
TRBV27	NA	TRBJ2-7	CASSFEFQGRSSYEQYF
TRBV6-5	NA	TRBJ2-7	CASSYSSRGGAVEQYF
TRBV4-1	NA	TRBJ1-3	CASSPVGRGLHTIYF
TRBV11-1	TRBD1	TRBJ2-1	CASSWAGTGGMDEQFF
TRBV27	TRBD1	TRBJ1-4	CASSPTGGYEKLFF
TRBV6-1	NA	TRBJ2-6	CASSTTESGANVLTF
TRBV6-1	TRBD2	TRBJ2-1	CASVSGTSGNEQFF
TRBV10-3	NA	TRBJ2-1	CAISGPRGGNEQFF
TRBV27	NA	TRBJ2-5	CASSLGGGGGTQYF
TRBV7-3	NA	TRBJ1-2	CASSPNPGHYGYTF
TRBV6-6	NA	TRBJ2-7	CASRLRGYEQYF
TRBV29-1	NA	TRBJ2-2	CSVGPSNTGELFF
TRBV4-2	TRBD2	TRBJ2-7	CASSQEAAGLANYEQYF
TRBV7-3	TRBD1	TRBJ1-2	CASSWRQGTKAGYTF
TRBV13	NA	TRBJ1-1	CASSLGNTEAFF
TRBV7-3	TRBD2	TRBJ2-1	CASSLTTGLAGSEQFF
TRBV5-1	TRBD2	TRBJ2-3	CASSLDGRLADSGADTQYF
TRBV11-3	NA	TRBJ1-1	CASSPGGNTEAFF
TRBV25-1	TRBD1	TRBJ1-6	CASSAPTGGNSPLHF
TRBV30	NA	TRBJ2-1	CAWETSGSYNEQFF
TRBV9	NA	TRBJ2-1	CASSVVGVNEQFF
TRBV5-1	TRBD2	TRBJ2-1	CASSLERGPYNEQFF
TRBV30	NA	TRBJ2-5	CAWTLTQRTQYF
TRBV2	TRBD2	TRBJ2-7	CASSEWEGQYF
TRBV7-9	NA	TRBJ1-1	CASTVGVRTEAFF
TRBV19	TRBD1	TRBJ1-5	CATARRTGGLHQPQHF
TRBV9	NA	TRBJ2-7	CASRQPGYEQYF